Listed below are T cell receptor beta chains from one sample, sequenced in a study of T cells after yellow fever vaccination. TCRdb fed the 5' RACE reads into MiXCR, producing one record per CDR3 protein. The sample consists of about 170,000 distinct CDR3 sequences, approximately 9.9% of them appearing once. Specimen: CD8+ T cells sorted from PBMCs, collected 15 days after the yellow fever booster vaccination. The source of these receptors is a man younger than 30 who received the YFV17D yellow fever vaccine. Both conserved end residues are part of each CDR3. The D gene is left open where the match is weak. For some rows the clone size is stated as once, few or many, or as a class when expanded; others skip it.

NA,TRBJ1-1,TRBV18,NA,TGTGCCAGCTCACTTGAAACGAACACTGAAGCTTTCTTT,CASSLETNTEAFF
TRBD2,TRBJ2-1,TRBV27,NA,TGTGCCAGCAAGCTAGCGGGGCCTTACAATGAGCAGTTCTTC,CASKLAGPYNEQFF
NA,TRBJ1-1,TRBV7-9,many,TGTGCCAGCAGCCACGCGGGGCTCGGGCGAACTGAAGCTTTCTTT,CASSHAGLGRTEAFF
TRBD2,TRBJ2-1,TRBV9,NA,TGTGCCAGCAGCGTACTAGGACTAGCCCACAATGAGCAGTTCTTC,CASSVLGLAHNEQFF
NA,TRBJ1-2,TRBV4-1,NA,TGCGCCAGCAGCCAAGGGTCCCTCTATGGCTACACCTTC,CASSQGSLYGYTF
NA,TRBJ2-1,TRBV7-2,few,TGTGCCAGCAGCTTGAGGGTACCATACAATGAGCAGTTCTTC,CASSLRVPYNEQFF
NA,TRBJ2-1,TRBV6-2/TRBV6-3,few,TGTGCCAGCAGTTACAGGACTACCTCCTACAATGAGCAGTTCTTC,CASSYRTTSYNEQFF
NA,TRBJ2-7,TRBV7-9,few,TGTGCCAGCAGCTCCCCGGGAGACTACGAGCAGTACTTC,CASSSPGDYEQYF
NA,TRBJ1-1,TRBV19,NA,TGTGCCAGTAGTATTGTTAGCGGTGAAGCTTTCTTT,CASSIVSGEAFF
NA,TRBJ2-3,TRBV4-2,few,TGCGCCAGCAGCCAAGATGGGTTGTCTGGCACAGATACGCAGTATTTT,CASSQDGLSGTDTQYF